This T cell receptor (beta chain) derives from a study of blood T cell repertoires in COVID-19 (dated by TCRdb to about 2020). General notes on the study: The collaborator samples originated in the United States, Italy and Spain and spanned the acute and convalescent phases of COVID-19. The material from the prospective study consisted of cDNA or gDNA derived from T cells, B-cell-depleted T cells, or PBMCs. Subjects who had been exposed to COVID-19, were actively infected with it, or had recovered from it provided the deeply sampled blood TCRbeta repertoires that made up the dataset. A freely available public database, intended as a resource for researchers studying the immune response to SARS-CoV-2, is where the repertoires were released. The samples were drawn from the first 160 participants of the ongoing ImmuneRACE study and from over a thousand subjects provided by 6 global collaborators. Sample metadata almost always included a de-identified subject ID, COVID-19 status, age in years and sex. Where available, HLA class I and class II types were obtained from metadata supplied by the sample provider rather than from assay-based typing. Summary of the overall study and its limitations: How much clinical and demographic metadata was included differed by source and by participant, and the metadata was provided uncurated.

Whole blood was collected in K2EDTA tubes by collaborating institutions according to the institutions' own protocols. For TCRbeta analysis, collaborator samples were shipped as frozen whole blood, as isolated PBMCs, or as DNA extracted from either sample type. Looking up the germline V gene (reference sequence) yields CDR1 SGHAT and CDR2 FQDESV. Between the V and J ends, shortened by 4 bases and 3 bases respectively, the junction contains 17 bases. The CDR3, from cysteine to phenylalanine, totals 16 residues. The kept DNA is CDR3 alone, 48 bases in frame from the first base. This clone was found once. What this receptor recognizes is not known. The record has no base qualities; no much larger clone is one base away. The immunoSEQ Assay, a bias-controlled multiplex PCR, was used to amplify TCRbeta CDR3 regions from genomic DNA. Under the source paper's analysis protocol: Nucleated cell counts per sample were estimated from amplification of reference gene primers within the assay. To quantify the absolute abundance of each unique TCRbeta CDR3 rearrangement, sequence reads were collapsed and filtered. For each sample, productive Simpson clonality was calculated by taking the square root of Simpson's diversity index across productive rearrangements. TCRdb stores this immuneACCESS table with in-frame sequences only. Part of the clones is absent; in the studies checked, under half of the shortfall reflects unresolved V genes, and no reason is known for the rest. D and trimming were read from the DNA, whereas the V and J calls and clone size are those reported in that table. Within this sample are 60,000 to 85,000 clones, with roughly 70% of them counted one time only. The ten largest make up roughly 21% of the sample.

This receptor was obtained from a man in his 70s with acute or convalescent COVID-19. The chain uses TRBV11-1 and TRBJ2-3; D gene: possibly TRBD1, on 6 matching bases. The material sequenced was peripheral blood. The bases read TGTGCCAGCAGCTCACTTAGTGGACAGCTTACAGATACGCAGTATTTT. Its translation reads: CASSSLSGQLTDTQYF.